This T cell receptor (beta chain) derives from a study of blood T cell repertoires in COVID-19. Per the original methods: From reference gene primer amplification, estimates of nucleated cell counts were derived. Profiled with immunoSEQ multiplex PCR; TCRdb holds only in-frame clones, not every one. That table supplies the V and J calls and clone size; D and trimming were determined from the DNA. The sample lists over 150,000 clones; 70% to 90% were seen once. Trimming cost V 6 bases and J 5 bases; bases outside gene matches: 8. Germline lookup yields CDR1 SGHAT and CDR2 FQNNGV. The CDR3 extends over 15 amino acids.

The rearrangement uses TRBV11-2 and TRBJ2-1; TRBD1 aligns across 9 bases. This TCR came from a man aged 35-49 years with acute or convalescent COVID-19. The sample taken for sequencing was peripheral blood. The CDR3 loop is CASRLPGTGNNEQFF. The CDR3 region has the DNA TGTGCCAGCAGATTGCCCGGGACAGGGAACAATGAGCAGTTCTTC.